Included here is one TCR beta chain sequence, with context. What this receptor recognizes is not known. No much larger clonotype is one base removed from it; base qualities were not supplied. The collaborating institutions used their own protocols to collect whole blood in K2EDTA tubes. For TCRbeta analysis, collaborator samples were shipped as frozen whole blood, as isolated PBMCs, or as DNA extracted from either sample type. This record belongs to a study of blood T cell repertoires in COVID-19 (dated by TCRdb to between 2020 and 2021). Context from the whole study: Collaborator samples came from the United States, Italy and Spain and covered acute and convalescent phases of COVID-19. Subjects who had been exposed to COVID-19, were actively infected with it, or had recovered from it provided the deeply sampled blood TCRbeta repertoires that made up the dataset. The sample metadata nearly always contained a de-identified subject ID, COVID-19 status, age in years and sex. The repertoires were released in a freely available public database meant as a resource for research on the immune response to SARS-CoV-2. Samples were obtained from the ongoing ImmuneRACE study (first 160 participants) and from 1,254 subjects provided by 6 global collaborators. Where available, HLA class I and class II types were taken from metadata supplied by the sample provider and were not determined by assay-based typing. The material from the prospective study consisted of cDNA or gDNA derived from T cells, B-cell-depleted T cells, or PBMCs. What the study reported, not specific to this receptor: The quantity of clinical and demographic metadata differed by source and by participant and was supplied without curation.

The immunoSEQ Assay, a bias-controlled multiplex PCR, was used to amplify TCRbeta CDR3 regions from genomic DNA. As for how the authors treated the data: The number of nucleated cells in each sample was estimated from the amplification of reference gene primers within the assay. To quantify the absolute abundance of each unique TCRbeta CDR3 rearrangement, sequence reads were collapsed and filtered. For each sample, productive Simpson clonality was calculated as the square root of Simpson's diversity index over productive rearrangements. Sourced from immuneACCESS, this table was stored by TCRdb with only in-frame sequences that have V and J called. A share of the clones is absent; for the studies checked, an unresolved V gene accounts for under half, and the remainder has no known explanation. D and trimming were read from the DNA, whereas the V and J calls and clone size are those reported in that table. The sample yields around 100,000 clones; approximately 90% were counted once. The ten largest account for 5.1% of the sample.

The CDR3 measures 12 amino acids from cysteine to phenylalanine. Of all the DNA, just the CDR3 is kept, 36 bases in frame from base 1. Ends trimmed: V by 6 bases, J by 5 bases; bases unmatched to a gene: 0. The germline V gene (reference sequence) provides CDR1 LNHDA and CDR2 SQIVND. The receptor was derived from a man aged 50 or older with acute or convalescent COVID-19. The V gene is TRBV19 and the J gene is TRBJ1-2; the central 10 bases match TRBD1. Sequences were obtained from peripheral blood. The CDR3 reads CASRDRGYGYTF. The DNA sequence is given as TGTGCCAGTAGGGACAGGGGGTATGGCTACACCTTC.